This T cell receptor beta chain was retrieved from a study of identical twins. CDR1 is WNHNN and CDR2 is SYGVQD in the germline V gene (reference sequence). V trimming: 6 bases; J trimming: 1 base; junction bases outside the gene matches: 6. The CDR3 covers 14 residues. Unique molecular identifiers were present on cDNA, and template switching added a universal primer site. TCRdb re-called the 5' RACE reads through MiXCR, storing one row per CDR3 protein. Of around 370,000 distinct CDR3 sequences in the sample, 7% to 9.5% were seen once. The rearrangement joins TRBV10-1 to TRBJ2-7, with 7 nucleotides matching TRBD1. Material for sequencing was naive T cells sorted from blood. The source of this sequence is a woman aged 45 to 65 in good health. For the CDR3, the DNA is TGCGCCAGCAGCGAGGACAGGAGTTCCTACGAGCAGTACGTC. Translating it yields CASSEDRSSYEQYV.